The entry below gives a single T cell receptor beta chain sequence along with its context. V lost 7 bases to trimming and J lost 3 bases, with 10 bases between them. The germline V gene has CDR1 ENHRY and CDR2 SYGVKD. The CDR3 spans 13 residues. This entry is derived from a study of blood T cell repertoires in COVID-19. TCRdb's table, derived via immunoSEQ multiplex PCR, lists solely in-frame clones and lacks some. The data hold approximately 120,000 clones, with around 85% observed a single time. The sequence was collected from a human donor in a cohort sampled during active COVID-19. The specimen sequenced was peripheral blood. J is TRBJ1-5 and V is TRBV10-3; D is perhaps TRBD1 (6 bases). For the CDR3, the DNA is TGTGCCATCACTCGGGACATCAATCAGCCCCAGCATTTT. This codes for CAITRDINQPQHF.